These 30 T cell receptor beta chains were sequenced from one sample in a study of sequential checkpoint blockade in melanoma. Treatment reported: randomized to nivolumab then ipilimumab (arm A) or the reverse (arm B). Libraries were prepared by immunoSEQ multiplex PCR; TCRdb keeps only in-frame clonotypes and omits some of them. Among more than 9,000 clones listed, 77% were seen once. Sample: CD8+ T cells sorted from blood (inferred from file names), taken from a patient given nivolumab and ipilimumab in sequence. These receptors originate from a human donor with melanoma.

V gene TRBV7-9 combines with J gene TRBJ2-1, with D perhaps TRBD2 (6 bases). The CDR3 length is 14 residues. The V end was cut by 5 bases, the J end by 4 bases, with 12 bases between. Germline V gene lookup returns CDR1 SEHNR and CDR2 FQNEAQ (reference sequence). The CDR3 reads CASSSGLKYNEQFF. CDR3 sequence (DNA): TGTGCCAGCAGCAGCGGACTAAAATACAATGAGCAGTTCTTC. The full variable domain, completed using reference TRBV7-9 and TRBJ2-1, is DTGVSQNPRHKITKRGQNVTFRCDPISEHNRLYWYRQTLGQGPEFLTYFQNEAQLEKSRLLSDRFSAERPKGSFSTLEIQRTEQGDSAMYLCASSSGLKYNEQFFGPGTRLTVL.

This chain links TRBV19 with TRBJ1-2; 10 bases map to TRBD1. The germline V gene has CDR1 LNHDA and CDR2 SQIVND (reference sequence). V lost 6 bases to trimming and J lost 3 bases; unmatched junction nucleotides: 10. This CDR3 is built from 16 residues. The CDR3 sequence is CASSSSKGTGDYGYTF. Written as DNA, the CDR3 is TGTGCCAGTAGCTCGTCTAAAGGGACAGGGGACTATGGCTACACCTTC.

This clone was picked up one time. This chain connects TRBV2 to TRBJ2-7; D is possibly TRBD1 (5 bases). Deletions cut 4 bases from V and 7 bases from J, with 14 bases between. Per germline, CDR1 SNHLY and CDR2 FYNNEI. The CDR3 consists of 13 residues. Here the CDR3 DNA reads TGTGCCAGCAGTGTTGGACACCGGCCGGAGCAGTACTTC. Amino acids: CASSVGHRPEQYF.

This rearrangement joins TRBV7-2 to TRBJ1-2, with 9 bases identical to TRBD1. The CDR3 is 16 amino acids. CDR1 and CDR2 from the germline V gene are SGHTA and FQGNSA. Trimming took 4 bases from V and 2 from J; bases not matched to a gene: 8. CDR3 protein: CASSYRGRRPNYGYTF. The CDR3 region has the DNA TGTGCCAGCAGCTACAGGGGGCGACGGCCCAACTATGGCTACACCTTC.

V and J are TRBV7-6 and TRBJ1-1; D not certain. With 1 base removed from V and 3 bases from J, the gap between germline ends came to 9 bases. Germline CDR1 reads SGHVS; CDR2 reads FNYEAQ. This CDR3 has 14 amino acids. DNA of the CDR3: TGTGCCAGCAGCTTAGACCCCGGGGACACTGAAGCTTTCTTT. Translated: CASSLDPGDTEAFF.

The chain couples TRBV27 to TRBJ2-3, with a weak D call TRBD2 (5 bases). The CDR3 length is 13 residues. Looked up from germline, CDR1 is MNHEY and CDR2 is SMNVEV (reference sequence). Trimming took 3 bases from V and 5 from J, leaving 9 bases between them. The CDR3 protein is CASSLIRGDTQYF. The DNA of the CDR3 is TGTGCCAGCAGTTTGATACGGGGAGATACGCAGTATTTT.

This clone was observed a handful of times. This rearrangement joins TRBV7-2 to TRBJ2-7; 9 nucleotides agree with TRBD2. CDR1 and CDR2 (germline): SGHTA, FQGNSA. The CDR3 runs 16 residues. The J segment lost 0 bases and the V segment lost 5 bases, leaving 8 bases of the junction unmatched. In DNA form, the CDR3 reads TGTGCCAGCAGCGAATCTAGCGGGACGGGCTCCTACGAGCAGTACTTC. It translates to CASSESSGTGSYEQYF. Combining the CDR3 with reference TRBV7-2 and TRBJ2-7 gives the whole variable domain GAGVSQSPSNKVTEKGKDVELRCDPISGHTALYWYRQSLGQGLEFLIYFQGNSAPDKSGLPSDRFSAERTGGSVSTLTIQRTQQEDSAVYLCASSESSGTGSYEQYFGPGTRLTVT.

The V gene is TRBV7-2, the J gene TRBJ2-1; 8 bases map to TRBD2. V trimming: 5 bases; J trimming: 8 bases; junction bases outside the gene matches: 17. CDR1 and CDR2 (germline): SGHTA, FQGNSA. This CDR3 region has 17 residues. The CDR3, as DNA: TGTGCCAGCAGCCCTCCCGCCCGCGGGAGGTGGGCTTATGAGCAGTTCTTC. Its translation: CASSPPARGRWAYEQFF.

The chain joins TRBV11-3 to TRBJ2-7; weak D call: TRBD2 (6 bases). The CDR3 runs 15 residues. CDR1 is SGHNT, CDR2 YENEEA, per germline. Trimming took 3 bases from V and 0 from J, leaving 12 bases between them. CDR3: CASSLASADSYEQYF. The CDR3 DNA follows: TGTGCCAGCAGCTTGGCTAGCGCCGACTCCTACGAGCAGTACTTC.

This chain links TRBV7-9 with TRBJ2-7; D perhaps matches TRBD1 (6 bases). Per the germline V gene, CDR1 is SEHNR and CDR2 is FQNEAQ (reference sequence). Trimming left V 2 bases short and J 6 bases short, with 8 bases between. The CDR3 is 12 residues long. The DNA of the CDR3 is TGTGCCAGCAGCTTAACAGGGCCCGAGCAGTACTTC. This codes for CASSLTGPEQYF.

This clone was counted between two and nine times. This sequence joins TRBV19 and TRBJ2-1; 8 nucleotides align to TRBD2. With 5 bases clipped from V and 4 bases from J, the junction kept 4 bases outside the gene matches. CDR3 length: 14 amino acids. Per the germline V gene, CDR1 is LNHDA and CDR2 is SQIVND (reference sequence). CDR3 sequence (DNA): TGTGCCAGTAGTCTCGCTAGCGGGTACAATGAGCAGTTCTTC. Its protein is CASSLASGYNEQFF.

The CDR3 coding sequence is TGTGCCAGCAGGTCCGACAGGTCTGGGGCCAACGTCCTGACTTTC. It codes for CASRSDRSGANVLTF. The chain combines TRBV7-9 with TRBJ2-6; tentatively, D is TRBD1 (6 bases). Germline CDR1 is SEHNR and CDR2 is FQNEAQ (reference sequence). The CDR3 loop spans 15 amino acids. The ends were cut back, 6 bases at V and 1 base at J, with 10 bases in the middle.

The chain employs TRBV6-5 and TRBJ1-5; 7 bases are shared with TRBD1. This CDR3 comprises 14 residues. V lost 6 bases and J lost 6; bases outside the gene matches: 8. CDR1 MNHEY and CDR2 SVGAGI come from the germline V gene. The CDR3 loop reads CASSQVAGGQPQHF. CDR3 nucleotide sequence: TGTGCCAGCAGCCAGGTCGCAGGGGGTCAGCCCCAGCATTTT.

This sequence joins TRBV27 and TRBJ2-2; 12 nucleotides agree with TRBD2. Germline trimming cut 8 bases from V and 6 bases from J; bases unmatched to any gene: 7. The germline gives CDR1 MNHEY, CDR2 SMNVEV (reference sequence). The CDR3 runs 15 residues. The CDR3: CASRGRLAGAGELFF. For the CDR3, the DNA is TGTGCCAGCCGGGGAAGACTAGCGGGAGCCGGGGAGCTGTTTTTT.

This clone has only a few counts. V and J are TRBV7-6 and TRBJ2-7; perhaps TRBD1 as D (5 bases). V lost 3 bases and J lost 7, with 28 bases in between. The germline CDR1 and CDR2 sequences are SGHVS and FNYEAQ. The CDR3 loop spans 18 amino acids. This CDR3 reads CASSFKRWGPPSSLEQYF. The CDR3 nucleotides read TGTGCCAGCAGCTTTAAGCGATGGGGCCCTCCCTCGTCTTTGGAGCAGTACTTC.

V gene TRBV14 combines with J gene TRBJ2-7, with TRBD1 identical over 8 bases. With 0 bases clipped from V and 3 bases from J, the junction kept 1 base outside the gene matches. CDR3 length: 14 amino acids. The germline gives CDR1 SGHDN, CDR2 FVKESK. CDR3 nucleotide sequence: TGTGCCAGCAGCCAAGACAGGGGGCTCTACGAGCAGTACTTC. The encoded protein is CASSQDRGLYEQYF.

The chain links TRBV27 to TRBJ2-7, with D maybe TRBD2 (5 bases). Germline-derived CDR1 and CDR2 are MNHEY and SMNVEV (reference sequence). Trimming pared 3 bases from V and 5 bases from J, leaving 14 bases between. The CDR3 sequence is 14 residues long. The CDR3 DNA follows: TGTGCCAGCAGTTTTGCGGGTAGAGGCCACGAGCAGTACTTC. Protein product: CASSFAGRGHEQYF.

This clone was recorded once. The rearrangement links TRBV7-2 to TRBJ1-4; D may be TRBD1 (5 bases). V lost 1 base to trimming and J lost 11 bases, with 8 bases between them. This CDR3 region has 12 residues. Per the germline V gene, CDR1 is SGHTA and CDR2 is FQGNSA. CDR3 amino acids: CASSLVGGKLFF. The CDR3 nucleotides read TGTGCCAGCAGCTTAGTGGGGGGGAAACTGTTTTTT. Based on the CDR3 plus reference TRBV7-2 and TRBJ1-4, the full variable domain is GAGVSQSPSNKVTEKGKDVELRCDPISGHTALYWYRQSLGQGLEFLIYFQGNSAPDKSGLPSDRFSAERTGGSVSTLTIQRTQQEDSAVYLCASSLVGGKLFFGSGTQLSVL.

This sequence joins TRBV9 and TRBJ2-5; D is possibly TRBD2 (5 bases). This CDR3 is built from 16 residues. Trimming left V 3 bases short and J 0 bases short, with 15 bases between. Germline V gene sequence: CDR1 SGDLS, CDR2 YYNGEE. This CDR3 is CASSDPGMGYQETQYF. The CDR3 coding sequence is TGTGCCAGCAGCGACCCGGGGATGGGGTACCAAGAGACCCAGTACTTC.

V gene TRBV7-6 combines with J gene TRBJ2-7; 7 positions agree with TRBD1. This CDR3 comprises 15 residues. CDR1 and CDR2 (germline): SGHVS, FNYEAQ. Unmatched junction bases numbered 6, after V lost 0 bases and J lost 4 bases. The CDR3 DNA reads as TGTGCCAGCAGCTTAGCAGACAGGGAACCTTACGAGCAGTACTTC. Its translation: CASSLADREPYEQYF.

V usage is TRBV7-9 and J usage is TRBJ2-3; TRBD2 matches at 9 bases. The CDR3 length is 15 residues. Germline-derived CDR1 and CDR2 are SEHNR and FQNEAQ (reference sequence). The ends lost 5 bases at V and 8 bases at J; junction bases unmatched: 11. The CDR3: CASSHGLAIGGTQYF. The CDR3 DNA follows: TGTGCCAGCAGCCACGGACTAGCGATAGGTGGTACGCAGTATTTT.

About this clone: A junction end diverges from the germline sequence, so it may reflect a read error. This rearrangement joins TRBV2 to TRBJ1-1; the match to TRBD1 covers 7 bases. The CDR3 length is 12 residues. Germline-derived CDR1 and CDR2 are SNHLY and FYNNEI. Written as DNA, the CDR3 is TGTGCCAGCAGTTATACTGACAGGGAAGATTTCTTT. Protein: CASSYTDREDFF.

The chain links TRBV11-2 to TRBJ2-7; D unclear. V was pared by 3 bases and J by 3 bases, with 6 bases between. This CDR3 region has 12 residues. The germline V gene encodes CDR1 SGHAT and CDR2 FQNNGV. CDR3 residues: CASSFVDYEQYF. The CDR3 DNA is TGTGCCAGCAGCTTTGTAGACTACGAGCAGTACTTC.

This clone was recorded only once. The chain is built from TRBV27 and TRBJ2-7, with a weak D call TRBD2 (7 bases). This CDR3 has 15 residues. V lost 4 bases, J lost 7 bases, and 20 bases lay in between. The germline V gene has CDR1 MNHEY and CDR2 SMNVEV (reference sequence). This CDR3 is CASSYFRTEAGEQYF. The CDR3 DNA sequence: TGTGCCAGCAGTTACTTCCGGACAGAAGCGGGAGAGCAGTACTTC.

This clone came up a few times. The V gene is TRBV27, the J gene TRBJ2-1, with 8 positions matching TRBD2. CDR1 MNHEY and CDR2 SMNVEV come from the germline V gene (reference sequence). V shed 5 bases, J shed 9 bases, and the junction held 12 bases outside the gene matches. The CDR3 extends over 15 amino acids. The CDR3 DNA reads as TGTGCCAGCAGTCTACCAGGGACTAGAGACGTTGAGCAGTTCTTC. It is translated as CASSLPGTRDVEQFF.

A single count supports this clone. The chain joins TRBV7-9 to TRBJ2-7; 7 nucleotides line up with TRBD2. The CDR3 has 13 residues. The V gene end was trimmed by 4 bases and the J gene end by 4 bases; junction bases not matched to a gene: 4. Germline CDR1 reads SEHNR; CDR2 reads FQNEAQ (reference sequence). The CDR3 coding sequence is TGTGCCAGCAGCTCCAGCGGGGTTTACGAGCAGTACTTC. Residues: CASSSSGVYEQYF.

The J gene is TRBJ2-7, the V gene TRBV28; a possible D gene is TRBD1 (6 bases). The CDR3 runs 17 residues. Germline assignment: CDR1 MDHEN and CDR2 SYDVKM. V was clipped by 2 bases and J by 5 bases, with 22 bases between them. CDR3 bases: TGTGCCAGCAGTTTAGGGGTAGGGGGAGTAACTCCCAACGAGCAGTACTTC. Its translation: CASSLGVGGVTPNEQYF. Combining the CDR3 with reference TRBV28 and TRBJ2-7 gives the whole variable domain DVKVTQSSRYLVKRTGEKVFLECVQDMDHENMFWYRQDPGLGLRLIYFSYDVKMKEKGDIPEGYSVSREKKERFSLILESASTNQTSMYLCASSLGVGGVTPNEQYFGPGTRLTVT.

The rearrangement uses TRBV4-1 and TRBJ2-2; 10 nucleotides agree with TRBD1. This CDR3 comprises 16 residues. J lost 10 bases, V lost 3 bases, and 11 bases had no gene match. Germline V gene sequence: CDR1 MGHRA, CDR2 YSYEKL. This CDR3 reads CASSHLTGGYSEELFF. CDR3 bases: TGCGCCAGCAGCCACTTGACAGGGGGCTATTCCGAGGAGCTGTTTTTT.

As for this clone: Compared with germline, one end of the junction differs, possibly owing to a read error. The genes are TRBV18 and TRBJ2-1; D might be TRBD2 (5 bases). This CDR3 has 15 residues. CDR1 is KGHSH, CDR2 LQKENI, per germline. The CDR3 protein is CASPPQERPGNEQFF. CDR3 nucleotide sequence: TGTGCCAGCCCACCTCAAGAGCGGCCGGGCAATGAGCAGTTCTTC.

The sample holds one count of this clone. The chain carries TRBV7-9 and TRBJ2-3; possible D gene TRBD1, 6 bases. Germline-derived CDR1 and CDR2 are SEHNR and FQNEAQ (reference sequence). This CDR3 region has 14 residues. Deletions cut 4 bases from V and 5 bases from J, with 13 bases between. The CDR3 DNA is TGTGCCAGCAGCTCACATTTACAGGGAGATACGCAGTATTTT. Residues: CASSSHLQGDTQYF.